This is a list of T cell receptor beta chains from one sample in a study of shared clonotypes between healthy human individuals. Libraries were prepared by immunoSEQ multiplex PCR; TCRdb keeps only in-frame clonotypes and omits some of them. The table records 2,100,000 or so clones, approximately 94% of them present only once. Sequences were obtained from naive CD4+ T cells sorted from blood. These receptors were collected from a man younger than 35 in good health. The CDR3 runs from the conserved cysteine through the conserved F or W. A D gene is named only where the DNA matches it firmly.

j_gene | v_gene | d_gene | CDR3aa | CDR3nt
TRBJ1-3 | TRBV6-5 | NA | CASSTPRVRNTIYF | TGTGCCAGCAGTACCCCCAGAGTGCGAAACACCATATATTTT
TRBJ1-5 | TRBV6-1 | NA | CASSGRAQGRNQPQHF | TGTGCCAGCAGTGGCCGGGCCCAAGGACGCAATCAGCCCCAGCATTTT
TRBJ1-4 | TRBV5-6 | TRBD1 | CASTSSSGPGQKVEKLFF | TGTGCCAGCACTTCGTCCTCCGGCCCGGGACAGAAAGTAGAAAAACTGTTTTTT
TRBJ2-7 | TRBV30 | TRBD1 | CAWRGQGYYEQYF | TGTGCCTGGAGGGGACAGGGGTACTACGAGCAGTACTTC
TRBJ2-1 | TRBV7-8 | TRBD2 | CASSPVGTSGRSSYNEQFF | TGTGCCAGCAGCCCCGTGGGGACTAGCGGGAGGAGCTCCTACAATGAGCAGTTCTTC
TRBJ2-1 | TRBV9 | NA | CASSVDALNEQFF | TGTGCCAGCAGCGTAGATGCCCTTAATGAGCAGTTCTTC
TRBJ1-6 | TRBV6-6 | TRBD1 | CASTKLTGDSPLHF | TGTGCCAGCACTAAGCTGACAGGGGATTCACCCCTCCACTTT
TRBJ2-3 | TRBV5-1 | NA | CASSLGGSADTQYF | TGCGCCAGCAGCTTGGGCGGGTCCGCAGATACGCAGTATTTT
TRBJ2-1 | TRBV5-1 | NA | CASSLDGFNEQFF | TGCGCCAGCAGCTTGGACGGGTTCAATGAGCAGTTCTTC
TRBJ1-3 | TRBV18 | NA | CASSFGNTIYF | TGTGCCAGCTCATTTGGAAACACCATATATTTT
TRBJ2-5 | TRBV11-2 | NA | CASSLGAGAETQYF | TGTGCCAGCAGCTTAGGTGCAGGGGCGGAGACCCAGTACTTC
TRBJ1-1 | TRBV18 | NA | CASSPPPGGLNTEAFF | TGTGCCAGCTCACCACCCCCGGGAGGGTTGAACACTGAAGCTTTCTTT
TRBJ2-1 | TRBV30 | NA | CAWKGSHPANEQFF | TGTGCCTGGAAGGGCAGCCACCCGGCCAATGAGCAGTTCTTC